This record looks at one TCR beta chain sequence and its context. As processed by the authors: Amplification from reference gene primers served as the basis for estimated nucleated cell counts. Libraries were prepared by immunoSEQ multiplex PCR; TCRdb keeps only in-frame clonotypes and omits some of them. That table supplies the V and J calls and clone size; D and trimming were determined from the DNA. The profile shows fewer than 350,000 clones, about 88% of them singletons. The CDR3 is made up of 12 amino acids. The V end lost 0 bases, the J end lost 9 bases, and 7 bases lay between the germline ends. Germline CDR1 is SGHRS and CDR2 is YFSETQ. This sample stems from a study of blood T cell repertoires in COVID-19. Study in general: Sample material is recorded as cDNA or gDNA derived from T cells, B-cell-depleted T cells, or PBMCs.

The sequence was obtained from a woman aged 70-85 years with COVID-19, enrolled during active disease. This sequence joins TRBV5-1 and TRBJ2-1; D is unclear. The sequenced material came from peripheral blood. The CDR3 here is CASSLDGFEQFF. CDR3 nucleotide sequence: TGCGCCAGCAGCTTGGACGGTTTTGAGCAGTTCTTC.